Reported below is one T cell receptor (beta chain). The study sequenced TCR beta in blood CD8+ and CD4+ T cells. An amount of RNA that ranged from about 0.45 to 1 ug was reverse transcribed with random hexamers. TCRdb analysed the immunoSEQ multiplex PCR reads with MiXCR anew, one entry per CDR3 protein. The sample lists around 300,000 distinct CDR3 sequences, around 92% seen once, with about 0.063% in the top ten. This record comes from a study of CD8 T cells in Susac syndrome. The CDR3 length is 13 residues. In germline, CDR1 is LNHNV, CDR2 YYDKDF (reference sequence). V was cut by 6 bases and J by 5 bases, with 13 bases left in between.

This rearrangement joins TRBV15 to TRBJ2-5; D is unclear. This TCR was recovered from a human donor with multiple sclerosis. What was sequenced was CD4+ T cells from PBMCs. The CDR3 loop reads CATSPRYGETQYF. The CDR3 region has the DNA TGTGCCACCAGTCCCCGGTACGGCGAGACCCAGTACTTC.